This TCR beta chain was documented in a study of long-term antiretroviral therapy in people with HIV. Running of the v3.0 immunoSEQ assay took place at survey level. The data were produced by immunoSEQ multiplex PCR, yet TCRdb's version contains in-frame clones alone and is incomplete. The table has roughly 30,000 clones, just under 95% seen once. The sequence came from a man aged 45-65 years with HIV. Sequences were derived from unsorted PBMCs, sampled 5.3 years after starting antiretroviral therapy.

The CDR3 here is CAEEHDPNTEAFF. For the CDR3, the DNA is TGTGCGGAAGAACACGATCCGAACACTGAAGCTTTCTTT. The chain employs TRBV30 and TRBJ1-1; D uncertain. CDR1 GTSNPN and CDR2 SVGIG come from the germline V gene (reference sequence). The CDR3 loop spans 13 amino acids. The full variable domain, in which reference TRBV30 and TRBJ1-1 provide the parts outside the CDR3, is SQTIHQWPATLVQPVGSPLSLECTVEGTSNPNLYWYRQAAGRGLQLLFYSVGIGQISSEVPQNLSASRPQDRQFILSSKKLLLSDSGFYLCAEEHDPNTEAFFGQGTRLTVV.